This TCR beta chain was sequenced during a study of T-cell memory formation after mild COVID-19. Study-level information: Most TCR clusters belonged to a single donor.

This clonotype showed up just a few times. Its target is not known. 5'RACE primed from the constant segment yielded TCR alpha and TCR beta cDNA libraries bearing sample barcodes and UMIs. TCRdb ran MiXCR on the 5' RACE reads and lists one entry per CDR3 protein. Of some 130,000 distinct CDR3 sequences detected, more than 15% appear once; the ten largest clones hold approximately 13%. Regarding the study as a whole: The finding that pre-infection memory included some responding clones suggested that cross-reactive memory joined. Those CD4+ clones that contracted were mainly in CM and EM (CD8+ ones in EMRA).

The sequence came from an adult woman who had mild COVID-19 (a few samples of this study predate the infection). Cell type and time point are not known. The sample was PBMCs or a T cell subset sorted from them (not recorded which).

The DNA of the CDR3 is TGTGCCAGCAGCTTATTCCCCGGGACAGGGGACACAGATACGCAGTATTTT. Encoded protein: CASSLFPGTGDTDTQYF. This sequence joins TRBV11-2 and TRBJ2-3; 10 bases fit TRBD1. Unmatched junction bases numbered 7, after V lost 2 bases and J lost 2 bases. Germline V gene data show CDR1 as SGHAT and CDR2 as FQNNGV. The CDR3 spans 17 residues.